This T cell receptor (beta chain) was identified during a study of T cell repertoires in cytomegalovirus infection. On the study more broadly: In public TCR beta signatures, there were indications of both CMV infection and matching HLA type.

TCRdb re-called the reads with MiXCR, one entry per CDR3 protein. The sample includes about 360,000 distinct CDR3 sequences, about a sixth of them seen just once. General study findings and limits: Cumulative public TCR beta family frequency identified CMV carriers with the relevant HLA. CMV-specific HLA-C-restricted TCR beta clonotypes dominated the ex vivo response.

V dropped 5 bases and J dropped 6 bases, with 13 bases sitting between them. The V gene's germline CDR1 is SNHLY and CDR2 FYNNEI. CDR3 length: 13 amino acids. Comments on this clonotype: The target antigen is unknown.

The chain couples TRBV2 to TRBJ1-2; possibly TRBD1 for D (6 bases). This sequence originates from a human donor in good health (CMV status not recorded). Some clones in this sample may be carry-over from other donors' samples. The sequenced sample consisted of PBMCs. This chain's CDR3 is CASSPQGSDGYTF. The CDR3 DNA reads as TGTGCCAGCAGTCCACAGGGATCCGATGGCTACACCTTC.